These 10 T cell receptor beta chains came from one sample sequenced in a study of cytomegalovirus exposure and HLA in healthy donors. PCR employed 60 Vbeta and 13 Jbeta primers. Sequencing was performed with immunoSEQ multiplex PCR; in TCRdb, only in-frame clones are kept and a portion is missing. The data contain about 130,000 clones, around 85% of them singletons. Sequencing was carried out using PBMCs. These receptors all come from a woman in her 30s in good health and CMV-seropositive.

The chain couples TRBV6-9 to TRBJ2-5; TRBD2 agrees at 7 bases. CDR3 length: 19 residues. The germline V gene encodes CDR1 MNHGY and CDR2 SVAAGI. The trim removed 7 bases at V and 7 bases at J, leaving 27 bases unmatched. This CDR3 reads CASTFKAPDPGGHKGTQYF. The CDR3 region has the DNA TGTGCCAGCACCTTTAAGGCCCCCGATCCGGGGGGTCACAAAGGGACCCAGTACTTC.

The CDR3 reads CASEAIGSNTEAFF. The CDR3, as DNA: TGTGCCAGTGAGGCCATTGGTTCGAACACTGAAGCTTTCTTT. This chain links TRBV19 with TRBJ1-1; D unclear. The CDR3 is 14 amino acids. V dropped 8 bases and J dropped 1 base, with 14 bases sitting between them. In germline, CDR1 is LNHDA, CDR2 SQIVND (reference sequence). Based on the CDR3 plus reference TRBV19 and TRBJ1-1, the full variable domain is DGGITQSPKYLFRKEGQNVTLSCEQNLNHDAMYWYRQDPGQGLRLIYYSQIVNDFQKGDIAEGYSVSREKKESFPLTVTSAQKNPTAFYLCASEAIGSNTEAFFGQGTRLTVV.

The CDR3: CASSFGGSYTGELFF. For the CDR3, the DNA is TGCGCCAGCAGCTTCGGGGGGTCTTACACCGGGGAGCTGTTTTTT. This chain links TRBV5-1 with TRBJ2-2; 7 bases match TRBD2. Germline V gene lookup returns CDR1 SGHRS and CDR2 YFSETQ. This CDR3 is 15 amino acids long. V dropped 2 bases and J dropped 3; count of bases not matched to a gene: 4.

The CDR3 sequence is CASIGQGRSNQPQHF. In DNA form, the CDR3 reads TGTGCCAGTATCGGACAGGGTAGGAGCAATCAGCCCCAGCATTTT. V and J are TRBV19 and TRBJ1-5; 8 bases match TRBD1. The CDR3 is made up of 15 amino acids. The V segment lost 7 bases and the J segment 1 base; nucleotides outside the gene matches: 6. CDR1 LNHDA and CDR2 SQIVND come from the germline V gene (reference sequence).

This clone has a single count. The CDR3 DNA reads as TGTGCCAGCAGTGAAATGGAGCGACAGGGCCCCTATGGCTACACCTTC. Translating gives CASSEMERQGPYGYTF. The chain employs TRBV2 and TRBJ1-2; 7 bases fit TRBD1. Looked up from germline, CDR1 is SNHLY and CDR2 is FYNNEI. V shed 2 bases, J shed 4 bases, and the junction held 10 bases outside the gene matches. The CDR3 covers 16 residues. Full variable domain (remainder filled in from reference TRBV2 and TRBJ1-2): EPEVTQTPSHQVTQMGQEVILRCVPISNHLYFYWYRQILGQKVEFLVSFYNNEISEKSEIFDDQFSVERPDGSNFTLKIRSTKLEDSAMYFCASSEMERQGPYGYTFGSGTRLTVV.

V usage is TRBV28 and J usage is TRBJ1-5; tentative D call: TRBD1 (6 bases). This CDR3 spans 17 amino acids. The germline gives CDR1 MDHEN, CDR2 SYDVKM. V gave up 1 base and J gave up 0 bases, with 13 bases separating them. The DNA for the CDR3 is TGTGCCAGCAGTTTATTGGGAGGGGGGTATAGCAATCAGCCCCAGCATTTT. Protein: CASSLLGGGYSNQPQHF.

Of note for this clone: The junction differs from germline at one of its ends, possibly a read error. V is TRBV25-1 and J is TRBJ2-1; TRBD2 aligns across 9 bases. The CDR3 loop spans 16 amino acids. Germline CDR1 and CDR2: MGHDK and SYGVNS. CDR3 in amino acids: CASRESLGAGGGEQFF. In DNA form, the CDR3 reads TGTGCCAGCAGGGAATCACTTGGAGCGGGGGGCGGTGAGCAGTTCTTC.

This chain connects TRBV10-3 to TRBJ2-5; weak D call: TRBD1 (5 bases). The CDR3 covers 13 residues. CDR1 is ENHRY and CDR2 is SYGVKD in the germline V gene. Between the trimmed V and J ends, which lost 9 bases and 3 bases, there was a span of 14 bases. The CDR3 sequence: CAIQRRTKETQYF. In DNA form, the CDR3 reads TGTGCCATTCAGAGAAGGACAAAAGAGACCCAGTACTTC.

This clone was detected once. The rearrangement joins TRBV5-4 to TRBJ1-2, with D maybe TRBD1 (5 bases). Trimming took off 1 base at V and 4 bases at J, with 8 bases between the two ends. This CDR3 region has 13 residues. Germline V CDR1 and CDR2: SGHNT, YYREEE (reference sequence). This CDR3 reads CASSLTQGYGYTF. The DNA of the CDR3 is TGTGCCAGCAGCTTGACGCAGGGCTATGGCTACACCTTC. Together with reference TRBV5-4 and TRBJ1-2, the CDR3 gives the full variable domain: ETGVTQSPTHLIKTRGQQVTLRCSSQSGHNTVSWYQQALGQGPQFIFQYYREEENGRGNFPPRFSGLQFPNYSSELNVNALELDDSALYLCASSLTQGYGYTFGSGTRLTVV.

The chain joins TRBV9 to TRBJ1-1; possibly TRBD1 for D (5 bases). Germline CDR1 reads SGDLS; CDR2 reads YYNGEE. V lost 3 bases, J lost 1 base, and 13 bases lay in between. The CDR3 covers 15 residues. The CDR3 coding sequence is TGTGCCAGCAGCGCCCCTCGGGGGGAGAACACTGAAGCTTTCTTT. As protein: CASSAPRGENTEAFF.